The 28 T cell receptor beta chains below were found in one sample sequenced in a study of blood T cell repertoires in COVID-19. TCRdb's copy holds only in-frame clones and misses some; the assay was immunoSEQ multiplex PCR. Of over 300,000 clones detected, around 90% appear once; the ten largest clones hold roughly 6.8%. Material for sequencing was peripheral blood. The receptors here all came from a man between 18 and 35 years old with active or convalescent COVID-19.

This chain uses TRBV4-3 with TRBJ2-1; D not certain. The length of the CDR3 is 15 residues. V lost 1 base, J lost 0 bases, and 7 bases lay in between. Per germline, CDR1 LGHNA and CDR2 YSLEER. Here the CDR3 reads CASSQARSSYNEQFF. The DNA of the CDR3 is TGCGCCAGCAGCCAAGCGAGAAGCTCCTACAATGAGCAGTTCTTC.

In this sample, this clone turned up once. CDR3 in amino acids: CASSPDSGRRETQYF. The CDR3 coding sequence is TGTGCCAGCAGTCCGGACTCCGGGAGGAGAGAGACCCAGTACTTC. The chain couples TRBV28 to TRBJ2-5; 7 positions agree with TRBD2. This CDR3 contains 15 residues. In germline, CDR1 is MDHEN, CDR2 SYDVKM. V shed 5 bases and J 4 bases; nucleotides not matched to a gene: 10. The full variable domain, with the rest looked up from reference TRBV28 and TRBJ2-5, is DVKVTQSSRYLVKRTGEKVFLECVQDMDHENMFWYRQDPGLGLRLIYFSYDVKMKEKGDIPEGYSVSREKKERFSLILESASTNQTSMYLCASSPDSGRRETQYFGPGTRLLVL.

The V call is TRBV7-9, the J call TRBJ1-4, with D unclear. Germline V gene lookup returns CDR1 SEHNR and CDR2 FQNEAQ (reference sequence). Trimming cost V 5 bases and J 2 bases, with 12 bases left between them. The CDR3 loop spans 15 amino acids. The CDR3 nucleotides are TGTGCCAGCAGCCAACGGGAGTCGACTAATGAAAAACTGTTTTTT. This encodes CASSQRESTNEKLFF. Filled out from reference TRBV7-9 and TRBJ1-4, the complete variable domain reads DTGVSQNPRHKITKRGQNVTFRCDPISEHNRLYWYRQTLGQGPEFLTYFQNEAQLEKSRLLSDRFSAERPKGSFSTLEIQRTEQGDSAMYLCASSQRESTNEKLFFGSGTQLSVL.

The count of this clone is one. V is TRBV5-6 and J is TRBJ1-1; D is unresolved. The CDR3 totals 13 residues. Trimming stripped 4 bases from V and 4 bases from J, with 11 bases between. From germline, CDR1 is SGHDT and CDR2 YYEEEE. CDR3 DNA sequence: TGTGCCAGCAGCATAGTCGGGGTCACTGAAGCTTTCTTT. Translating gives CASSIVGVTEAFF.

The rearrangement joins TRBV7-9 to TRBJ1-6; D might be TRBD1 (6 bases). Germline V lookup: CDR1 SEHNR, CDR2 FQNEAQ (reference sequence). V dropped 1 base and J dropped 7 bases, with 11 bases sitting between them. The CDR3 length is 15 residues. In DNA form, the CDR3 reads TGTGCCAGCAGCTTAGTCGGCAGGGGAAATTCACCCCTCCACTTT. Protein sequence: CASSLVGRGNSPLHF.

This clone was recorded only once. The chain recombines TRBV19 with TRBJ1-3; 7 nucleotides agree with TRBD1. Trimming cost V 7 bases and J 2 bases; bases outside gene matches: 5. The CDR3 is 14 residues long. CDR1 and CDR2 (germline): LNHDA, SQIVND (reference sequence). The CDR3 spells CASNTGATGNTIYF. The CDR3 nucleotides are TGTGCCAGTAACACAGGGGCTACTGGAAACACCATATATTTT.

DNA of the CDR3: TGTGCCAGCAGCTTAGGGGGAAACACCGGGGAGCTGTTTTTT. Protein product: CASSLGGNTGELFF. The rearrangement joins TRBV5-5 to TRBJ2-2; perhaps TRBD1 as D (6 bases). The CDR3 is 14 residues long. V dropped 2 bases and J dropped 2 bases, with 7 bases sitting between them. Germline CDR1 is SGHKS and CDR2 is YYEKEE (reference sequence).

The chain's CDR3 is CSVEEAYGYTF. The CDR3 coding sequence is TGCAGCGTTGAAGAGGCCTATGGCTACACCTTC. V and J are TRBV29-1 and TRBJ1-2; D ambiguous. Germline V gene lookup returns CDR1 SQVTM and CDR2 ANQGSEA. The CDR3 loop spans 11 amino acids. The ends were cut back, 0 bases at V and 4 bases at J, with 3 bases in the middle.

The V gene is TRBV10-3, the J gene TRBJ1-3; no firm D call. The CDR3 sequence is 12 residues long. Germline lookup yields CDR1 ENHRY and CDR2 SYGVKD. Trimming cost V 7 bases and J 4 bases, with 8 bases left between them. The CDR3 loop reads CAINPGGNTIYF. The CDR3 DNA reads TGTGCCATCAACCCGGGAGGAAACACCATATATTTT.

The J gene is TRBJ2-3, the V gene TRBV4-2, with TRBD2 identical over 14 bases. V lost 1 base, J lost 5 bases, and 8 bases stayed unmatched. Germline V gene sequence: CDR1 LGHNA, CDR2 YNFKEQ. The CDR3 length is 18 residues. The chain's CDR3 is CASSQAPTSGGAQDTQYF. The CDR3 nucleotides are TGTGCCAGCAGCCAAGCGCCGACTAGCGGGGGGGCCCAAGATACGCAGTATTTT.

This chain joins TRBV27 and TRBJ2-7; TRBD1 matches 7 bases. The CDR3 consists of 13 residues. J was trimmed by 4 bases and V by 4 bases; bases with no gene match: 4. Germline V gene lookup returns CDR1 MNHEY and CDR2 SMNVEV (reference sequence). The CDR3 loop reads CASSSRDSYEQYF. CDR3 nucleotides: TGTGCCAGCAGTTCCCGGGACAGTTACGAGCAGTACTTC.

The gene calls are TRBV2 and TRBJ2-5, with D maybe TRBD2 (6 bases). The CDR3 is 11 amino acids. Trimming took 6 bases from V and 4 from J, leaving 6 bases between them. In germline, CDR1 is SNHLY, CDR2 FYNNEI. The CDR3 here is CASRTRETQYF. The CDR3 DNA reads TGTGCCAGCAGGACTAGAGAGACCCAGTACTTC.

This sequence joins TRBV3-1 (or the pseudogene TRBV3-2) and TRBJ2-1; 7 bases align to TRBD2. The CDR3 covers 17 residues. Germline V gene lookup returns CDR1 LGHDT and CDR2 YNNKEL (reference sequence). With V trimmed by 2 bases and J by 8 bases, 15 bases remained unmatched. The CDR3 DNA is TGTGCCAGCAGCCAACCTTACACCGGGACGGGAGGCCATGAGCAGTTCTTC. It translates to CASSQPYTGTGGHEQFF.

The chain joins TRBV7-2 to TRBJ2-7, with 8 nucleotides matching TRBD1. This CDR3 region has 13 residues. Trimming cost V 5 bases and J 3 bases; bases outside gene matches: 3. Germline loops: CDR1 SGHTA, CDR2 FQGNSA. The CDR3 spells CASSRTGIYEQYF. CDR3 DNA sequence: TGTGCCAGCAGCCGGACAGGGATCTACGAGCAGTACTTC.

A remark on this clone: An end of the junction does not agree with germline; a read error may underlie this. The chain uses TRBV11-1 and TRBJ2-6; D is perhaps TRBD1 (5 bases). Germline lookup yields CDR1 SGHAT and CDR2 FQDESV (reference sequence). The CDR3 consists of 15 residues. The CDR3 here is CASSFQSPGANVLTF. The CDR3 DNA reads TGTGCCAGCAGCTTCCAGTCCCCTGGGGCCAACGTGCTGACTTTC.

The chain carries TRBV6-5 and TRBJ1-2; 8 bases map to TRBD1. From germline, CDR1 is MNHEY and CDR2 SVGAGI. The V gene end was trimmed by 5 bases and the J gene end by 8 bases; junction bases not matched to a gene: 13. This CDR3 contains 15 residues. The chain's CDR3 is CASSLDRGQQGGYTF. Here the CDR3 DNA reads TGTGCCAGCAGTCTTGACAGGGGTCAACAAGGGGGCTACACCTTC.

CDR3 bases: TGTGCCAGCAGCTTCTCGGCTTTTTTCCACTGGGCCGGTGGCTACGAGCAGTACTTC. It translates to CASSFSAFFHWAGGYEQYF. V is TRBV7-9 and J is TRBJ2-7; D ambiguous. Trimming left V 3 bases short and J 3 bases short, with 27 bases between. Germline V lookup: CDR1 SEHNR, CDR2 FQNEAQ (reference sequence). This CDR3 comprises 19 residues.

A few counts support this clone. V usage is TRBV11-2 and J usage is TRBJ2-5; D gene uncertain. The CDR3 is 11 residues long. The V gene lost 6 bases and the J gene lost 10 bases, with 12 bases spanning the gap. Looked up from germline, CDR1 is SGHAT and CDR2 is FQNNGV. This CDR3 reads CASSSSLDQYF. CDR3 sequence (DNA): TGTGCCAGCAGTTCTTCTCTAGACCAGTACTTC.

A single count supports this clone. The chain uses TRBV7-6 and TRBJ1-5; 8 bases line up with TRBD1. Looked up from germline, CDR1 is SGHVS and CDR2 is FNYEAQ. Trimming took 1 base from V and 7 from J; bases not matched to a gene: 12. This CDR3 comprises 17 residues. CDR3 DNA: TGTGCCAGCAGCTTAGAGGCCGGGGCAGGGGGCGTCCAGCCCCAGCATTTT. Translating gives CASSLEAGAGGVQPQHF.

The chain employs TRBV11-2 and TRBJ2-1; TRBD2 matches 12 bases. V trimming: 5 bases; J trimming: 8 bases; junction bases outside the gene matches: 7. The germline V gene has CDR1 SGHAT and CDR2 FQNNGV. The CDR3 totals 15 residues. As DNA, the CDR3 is TGTGCCAGCAGCACCTGGACTAGCGGGGCGGATGAGCAGTTCTTC. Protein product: CASSTWTSGADEQFF.

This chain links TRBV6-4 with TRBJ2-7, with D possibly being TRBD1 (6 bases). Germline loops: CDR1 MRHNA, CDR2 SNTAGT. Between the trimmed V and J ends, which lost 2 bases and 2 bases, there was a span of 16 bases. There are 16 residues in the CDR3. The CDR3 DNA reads TGTGCCAGCAGTGACACAAACCGGGACATTCCCTACGAGCAGTACTTC. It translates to CASSDTNRDIPYEQYF.

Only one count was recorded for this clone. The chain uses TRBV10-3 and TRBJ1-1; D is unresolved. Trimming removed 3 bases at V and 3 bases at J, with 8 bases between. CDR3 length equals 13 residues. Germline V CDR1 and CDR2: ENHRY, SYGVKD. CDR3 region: CAISETGYTEAFF. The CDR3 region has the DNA TGTGCCATCAGTGAAACGGGTTACACTGAAGCTTTCTTT.

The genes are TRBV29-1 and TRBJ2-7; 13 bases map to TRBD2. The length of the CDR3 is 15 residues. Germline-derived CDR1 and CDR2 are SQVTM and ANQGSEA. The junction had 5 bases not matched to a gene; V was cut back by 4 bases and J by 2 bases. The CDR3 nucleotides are TGCAGCGTTGGGGGACTAGCGGGGATACCCTACGAGCAGTACTTC. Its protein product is CSVGGLAGIPYEQYF.

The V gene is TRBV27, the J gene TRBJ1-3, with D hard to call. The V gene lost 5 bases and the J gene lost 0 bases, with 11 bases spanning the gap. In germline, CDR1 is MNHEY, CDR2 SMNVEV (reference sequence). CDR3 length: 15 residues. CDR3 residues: CASSSRLFSGNTIYF. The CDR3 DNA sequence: TGTGCCAGCAGTAGTCGACTGTTCTCTGGAAACACCATATATTTT.

This CDR3 is CASSRGTNEKLFF. CDR3 in DNA: TGCGCCAGCAGCAGGGGCACAAATGAAAAACTGTTTTTT. The J gene is TRBJ1-4, the V gene TRBV5-1; a possible D gene is TRBD1 (5 bases). V shed 4 bases and J shed 5 bases, with 9 bases lying between them. The CDR3 sequence is 13 residues long. The V gene's germline CDR1 is SGHRS and CDR2 YFSETQ.

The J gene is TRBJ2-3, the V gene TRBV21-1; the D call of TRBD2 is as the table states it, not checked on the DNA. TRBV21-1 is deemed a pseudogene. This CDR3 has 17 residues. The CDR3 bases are TGTGCCAGCAGCGCTCGACCCAGCGGGACGGGCACAGATACGCAGTATTTT. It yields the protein CASSARPSGTGTDTQYF.

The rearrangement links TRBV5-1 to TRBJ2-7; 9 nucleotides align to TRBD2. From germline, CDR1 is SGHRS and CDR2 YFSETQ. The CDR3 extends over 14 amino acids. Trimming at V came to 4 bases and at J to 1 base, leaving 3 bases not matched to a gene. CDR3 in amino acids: CASSRSGGSYEQYF. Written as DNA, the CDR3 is TGCGCCAGCAGCCGTAGCGGGGGTTCCTACGAGCAGTACTTC.

Here the CDR3 reads CASSSLGEGQPQHF. Here the CDR3 DNA reads TGCGCCAGCAGCTCGCTGGGGGAGGGGCAGCCCCAGCATTTT. The chain links TRBV5-1 to TRBJ1-5, with D tentatively TRBD1 (5 bases). Germline V gene lookup returns CDR1 SGHRS and CDR2 YFSETQ. Trimming cost V 3 bases and J 7 bases, with 14 bases left between them. The CDR3 consists of 14 residues. Filled out from reference TRBV5-1 and TRBJ1-5, the complete variable domain reads KAGVTQTPRYLIKTRGQQVTLSCSPISGHRSVSWYQQTPGQGLQFLFEYFSETQRNKGNFPGRFSGRQFSNSRSEMNVSTLELGDSALYLCASSSLGEGQPQHFGDGTRLSIL.